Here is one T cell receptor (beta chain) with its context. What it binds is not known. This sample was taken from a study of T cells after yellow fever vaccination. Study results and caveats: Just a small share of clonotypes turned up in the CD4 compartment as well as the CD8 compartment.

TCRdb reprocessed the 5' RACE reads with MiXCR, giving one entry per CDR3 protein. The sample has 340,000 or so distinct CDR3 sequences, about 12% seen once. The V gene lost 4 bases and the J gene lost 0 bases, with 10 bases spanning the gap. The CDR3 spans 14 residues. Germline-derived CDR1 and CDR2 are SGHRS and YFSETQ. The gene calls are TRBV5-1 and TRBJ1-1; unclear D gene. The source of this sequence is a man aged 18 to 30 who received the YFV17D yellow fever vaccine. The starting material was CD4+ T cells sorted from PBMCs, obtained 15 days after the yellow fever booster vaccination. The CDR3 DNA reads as TGCGCCAGCAGCGCCGACCTTTTGAACACTGAAGCTTTCTTT. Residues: CASSADLLNTEAFF.